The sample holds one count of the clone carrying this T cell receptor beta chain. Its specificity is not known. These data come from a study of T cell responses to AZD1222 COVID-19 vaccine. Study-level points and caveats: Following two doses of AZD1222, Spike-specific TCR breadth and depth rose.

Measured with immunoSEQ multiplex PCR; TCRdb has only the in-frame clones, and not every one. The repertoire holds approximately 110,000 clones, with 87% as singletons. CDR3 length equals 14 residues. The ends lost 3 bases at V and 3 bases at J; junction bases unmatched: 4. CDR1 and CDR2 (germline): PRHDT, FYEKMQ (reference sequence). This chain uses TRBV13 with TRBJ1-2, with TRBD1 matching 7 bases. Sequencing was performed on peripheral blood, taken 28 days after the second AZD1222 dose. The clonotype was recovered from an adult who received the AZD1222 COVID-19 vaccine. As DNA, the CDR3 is TGTGCCAGCAGCTTCCTTCAGGGGGACTATGGCTACACCTTC. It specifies CASSFLQGDYGYTF.